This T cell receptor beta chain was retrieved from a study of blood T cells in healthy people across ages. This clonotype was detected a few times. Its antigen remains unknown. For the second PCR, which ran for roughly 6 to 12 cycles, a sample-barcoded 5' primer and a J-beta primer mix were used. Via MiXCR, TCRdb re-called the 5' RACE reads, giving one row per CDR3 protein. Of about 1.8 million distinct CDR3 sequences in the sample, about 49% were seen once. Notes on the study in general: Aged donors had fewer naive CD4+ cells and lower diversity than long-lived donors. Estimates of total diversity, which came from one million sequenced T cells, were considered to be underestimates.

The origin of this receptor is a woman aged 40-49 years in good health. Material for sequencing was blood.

CDR3 coding DNA: TGCAGTGCTAGAGATTGGACTAAGCCAACAATCAATGAGCAGTTCTTC. The encoded protein is CSARDWTKPTINEQFF. The chain combines TRBV20-1 with TRBJ2-1; tentatively, D is TRBD2 (6 bases). Germline V CDR1 and CDR2: DFQATT, SNEGSKA (reference sequence). The CDR3 runs to 16 residues. V lost 0 bases and J lost 6, with 18 bases in between.